This T cell receptor beta chain stems from a study of cytomegalovirus exposure and HLA in healthy donors. Study findings and constraints: It was in a later analysis that TCR association rates were seen to vary by HLA locus, highest for DRB1 and lowest for HLA-C.

About this clone: Its antigen is unknown.

PCR amplification relied on 60 Vbeta primers (plus 13 Jbeta primers). Only in-frame clones appear in the TCRdb table, and some are missing; sequencing was by immunoSEQ multiplex PCR. The sample has around 64,000 clones, 80% to 90% seen once. The CDR3 loop spans 16 amino acids. Germline values: CDR1 GTSNPN, CDR2 SVGIG (reference sequence). V shed 3 bases, J shed 2 bases, and the junction held 10 bases outside the gene matches. The V call is TRBV30, the J call TRBJ2-3; 8 positions agree with TRBD2. This TCR derives from a woman younger than 45 in good health and CMV-seropositive. The source material was PBMCs. The CDR3 region has the DNA TGTGCCTGGAGAGCGGGGGACCGAAAACTCACAGATACGCAGTATTTT. Its translation: CAWRAGDRKLTDTQYF.